Listed here are 6 T cell receptor beta chains from one sample, sequenced in a study of metastatic and nonmetastatic thyroid tumors. Every patient underwent thyroid surgery untreated. With MiXCR, TCRdb reprocessed the PCR reads. This table holds 64,000 or so clones, 16% found once. The sequenced sample consisted of blood. The receptor set was obtained from a male donor with papillary thyroid cancer or a benign thyroid nodule (not recorded which). Some clones in this sample may be carry-over from other donors' samples.

This clone was observed at least ten times. The chain links TRBV19 to TRBJ1-1; D remains ambiguous. The germline V gene encodes CDR1 LNHDA and CDR2 SQIVND (reference sequence). The germline V and J ends were trimmed by 3 bases and 0 bases, with 8 bases remaining between them. The CDR3 length is 14 residues. The CDR3 DNA is TGTGCCAGTAGTATGTGGAGTCTGAACACTGAAGCTTTCTTT. This codes for CASSMWSLNTEAFF.

The chain links TRBV10-3 to TRBJ1-1; 7 bases are a match to TRBD1. The CDR3 has 15 amino acids. V dropped 0 bases and J dropped 3; count of bases not matched to a gene: 4. CDR1 is ENHRY and CDR2 is SYGVKD in the germline V gene. CDR3 residues: CAISESGTDHTEAFF. The DNA of the CDR3 is TGTGCCATCAGTGAGTCGGGGACAGACCACACTGAAGCTTTCTTT.

Turning to this clone: A clone one base away is much larger, so this may be a read error. V usage is TRBV5-1 and J usage is TRBJ1-6; D remains ambiguous. V was trimmed by 7 bases and J by 6 bases, leaving 11 bases between them. Germline CDR1 reads SGHRS; CDR2 reads YFSETQ. The CDR3 consists of 13 residues. The CDR3, as DNA: TGCGCCAGCCTGAGGGAGTTTAATTCACCCCTCCACTTT. Its translation is CASLREFNSPLHF.

V is TRBV6-1 and J is TRBJ2-2; D might be TRBD1 or TRBD2, each matching 6 bases. Trimming cost V 5 bases and J 1 base, with 20 bases left between them. The CDR3 runs 18 residues. CDR1 is MNHNS and CDR2 is SASEGT in the germline V gene. The CDR3 nucleotides are TGTGCCAGCAGTAAGACTAGGGGGGTTATTAGGAACACCGGGGAGCTGTTTTTT. It encodes CASSKTRGVIRNTGELFF.

This clone has a handful of counts. The V gene is TRBV6-1, the J gene TRBJ2-7; D gene ambiguous. The CDR3 extends over 13 amino acids. Germline V gene sequence: CDR1 MNHNS, CDR2 SASEGT. The chain's CDR3 is CATHTAAPREQYF. CDR3 bases: TGTGCTACGCATACGGCGGCCCCGCGCGAGCAGTACTTC.

This clone came up a few times. The chain employs TRBV7-9 and TRBJ1-2; TRBD1 is a possible D gene (5 bases). The CDR3 has 11 amino acids. V was cut by 3 bases and J by 6 bases, with 5 bases left in between. CDR1 is SEHNR, CDR2 FQNEAQ, per germline (reference sequence). The CDR3 spells CASSLGDGYTF. The DNA of the CDR3 is TGTGCCAGCAGCTTGGGGGATGGCTACACCTTC.